Shown below are 23 T cell receptor beta chains from a single sample sequenced in a study of blood T cell repertoires in COVID-19. The table came from immunoSEQ multiplex PCR; TCRdb's copy has only in-frame clones and leaves some out. Of approximately 89,000 clones in the sample, 75% to 90% were seen once. The sequencing input was peripheral blood. The receptors stem from a human donor in a cohort sampled during active COVID-19.

The CDR3 region is CASSQRGNEQFF. Here the CDR3 DNA reads TGTGCCAGCAGCCAAAGGGGCAATGAGCAGTTCTTC. J is TRBJ2-1 and V is TRBV3-1 (or the pseudogene TRBV3-2); a weak D match, TRBD1 (5 bases). V lost 2 bases and J lost 6, with 5 bases in between. The CDR3 has 12 amino acids. Germline V gives CDR1 LGHDT, CDR2 YNNKEL (reference sequence).

CDR3 region: CASSTGLLSGNTIYF. CDR3 DNA: TGTGCCAGCAGTACGGGACTGCTCTCTGGAAACACCATATATTTT. The chain has TRBV6-5 and TRBJ1-3, with D possibly TRBD1 on 5 matching bases. Germline assignment: CDR1 MNHEY and CDR2 SVGAGI. CDR3 length: 15 amino acids. The germline V and J ends were trimmed by 5 bases and 0 bases, with 11 bases remaining between them.

This clone has a handful of counts. In nucleotides, the CDR3 is TGTGCCAGCAGTTTGGGGGGGGAGCAGTACTTC. Encoded protein: CASSLGGEQYF. V and J are TRBV12-3 or TRBV12-4 and TRBJ2-7; 7 nucleotides match TRBD2. There are 11 residues in the CDR3. Unmatched junction bases numbered 0, after V lost 3 bases and J lost 7 bases.

The chain is built from TRBV5-6 and TRBJ2-7, with TRBD2 as a possible D gene (5 bases). With 0 bases removed from V and 3 bases from J, the gap between germline ends came to 13 bases. CDR3 length: 15 amino acids. Germline lookup yields CDR1 SGHDT and CDR2 YYEEEE. As DNA, the CDR3 is TGTGCCAGCAGCTTGGTCGGGGTATCGGACTACGAGCAGTACTTC. Its translation: CASSLVGVSDYEQYF.

This clone was picked up a small number of times. The chain carries TRBV7-9 and TRBJ2-5; D is perhaps TRBD1 (6 bases). Trimming took off 8 bases at V and 5 bases at J, with 9 bases between the two ends. This CDR3 is 11 amino acids long. Germline CDR1 reads SEHNR; CDR2 reads FQNEAQ (reference sequence). The CDR3 reads CASGGQETQYF. CDR3 coding DNA: TGTGCCAGCGGTGGACAGGAGACCCAGTACTTC.

This chain uses TRBV5-1 with TRBJ2-7, with D unclear. CDR1 SGHRS and CDR2 YFSETQ come from the germline V gene. This CDR3 comprises 14 residues. Trimming took off 0 bases at V and 4 bases at J, with 11 bases between the two ends. The CDR3 nucleotides read TGCGCCAGCAGCTTGGGCCCCCTGAGTTACGAGCAGTACTTC. Translation: CASSLGPLSYEQYF.

This clone has just one count. The CDR3 DNA reads as TGTGCCAGCAGCCAAGAGGGCTCCAGGGTTGGTAGCAATCAGCCCCAGCATTTT. Its translation is CASSQEGSRVGSNQPQHF. The rearrangement joins TRBV14 to TRBJ1-5, with D perhaps TRBD1 (5 bases). The germline V gene has CDR1 SGHDN and CDR2 FVKESK. The CDR3 has 18 amino acids. V shed 0 bases and J shed 0 bases, with 15 bases lying between them.

The V and J genes are TRBV5-1 and TRBJ2-2, with D perhaps matching TRBD1 (6 bases). Germline assignment: CDR1 SGHRS and CDR2 YFSETQ. The CDR3 loop spans 16 amino acids. The V end was cut by 4 bases, the J end by 2 bases, with 15 bases between. The DNA of the CDR3 is TGCGCCAGCAGCACCAACCAGGGGACCAACACCGGGGAGCTGTTTTTT. This translates into CASSTNQGTNTGELFF.

V gene TRBV6-2 or TRBV6-3 combines with J gene TRBJ2-1; TRBD2 aligns across 9 bases. The V and J ends lost 5 bases and 2 bases, in that order; junction bases with no gene match: 4. The CDR3 totals 15 residues. Germline-derived CDR1 and CDR2 are MNHEY and SVGEGT. The CDR3 DNA follows: TGTGCCAGCAGTAAAAAGCGGGGGGCCTACAATGAGCAGTTCTTC. It specifies CASSKKRGAYNEQFF.

V usage is TRBV6-6 and J usage is TRBJ2-3; 10 nucleotides agree with TRBD2. Per germline, CDR1 MNHNY and CDR2 SVGAGI (reference sequence). The V and J ends lost 4 bases and 6 bases, in that order; junction bases with no gene match: 10. CDR3 length equals 16 residues. DNA of the CDR3: TGTGCCAGCAGTTCGGGAGCGGGGGGGCGTTTGGATACGCAGTATTTT. Protein: CASSSGAGGRLDTQYF.

This sequence joins TRBV3-1 (or the pseudogene TRBV3-2) and TRBJ1-1; D is unclear. Trimming pared 8 bases from V and 0 bases from J, leaving 10 bases between. This CDR3 contains 13 residues. The germline V gene has CDR1 LGHDT and CDR2 YNNKEL (reference sequence). In nucleotides, the CDR3 is TGTGCCAGCTCCGGCGGAGTGAACACTGAAGCTTTCTTT. It yields the protein CASSGGVNTEAFF.

This rearrangement joins TRBV6-1 to TRBJ1-3; D is ambiguous. The CDR3 loop spans 15 amino acids. Trimming left V 1 base short and J 2 bases short, with 9 bases between. Germline CDR1 and CDR2: MNHNS and SASEGT. The CDR3 sequence is CASSEGVRAGNTIYF. The CDR3 DNA is TGTGCCAGCAGTGAAGGGGTGAGGGCTGGAAACACCATATATTTT.

The chain joins TRBV4-2 to TRBJ2-5; 13 bases line up with TRBD2. Losses at the gene ends were 1 base for V and 5 bases for J; bases not matched to a gene: 10. Germline values: CDR1 LGHNA, CDR2 YNFKEQ. There are 18 residues in the CDR3. The CDR3 DNA reads TGTGCCAGCAGCCAAGGCGGACTAGCGGGGGTCAGGACGGAGACCCAGTACTTC. As protein: CASSQGGLAGVRTETQYF.

This rearrangement joins TRBV12-3 or TRBV12-4 to TRBJ1-1, with 7 bases identical to TRBD1. This CDR3 is 13 amino acids long. The V segment lost 10 bases and the J segment 0 bases; nucleotides outside the gene matches: 5. CDR3 region: CATSGGMNTEAFF. The CDR3 coding sequence is TGTGCCACCTCAGGGGGGATGAACACTGAAGCTTTCTTT.

The V call is TRBV20-1, the J call TRBJ2-2, with 7 bases fitting TRBD2. Germline V CDR1 and CDR2: DFQATT, SNEGSKA (reference sequence). This CDR3 spans 14 amino acids. J was trimmed by 3 bases and V by 3 bases; bases with no gene match: 4. The CDR3 loop is CSASRGGDTGELFF. DNA for the CDR3: TGCAGTGCTAGTCGCGGGGGAGACACCGGGGAGCTGTTTTTT.

As to this clone: Other DNA sequences of this sample code for an identical CDR3. V gene TRBV4-1 combines with J gene TRBJ2-7; D is possibly TRBD1 (6 bases). This CDR3 comprises 14 residues. Germline V gene data show CDR1 as MGHRA and CDR2 as YSYEKL. V was pared by 1 base and J by 3 bases, with 10 bases between. The CDR3 loop reads CASSQAQGIYEQYF. The CDR3 bases are TGCGCCAGCAGCCAAGCTCAGGGGATCTACGAGCAGTACTTC.

The genes are TRBV7-8 and TRBJ1-6; no clear D. Deletions cut 1 base from V and 8 bases from J, with 6 bases between. This CDR3 is built from 13 residues. Germline V CDR1 and CDR2: SGHVS, FQNEAQ. The CDR3 loop reads CASSLDNHSPLHF. DNA of the CDR3: TGTGCCAGCAGCTTAGACAATCATTCACCCCTCCACTTT.

The chain is built from TRBV7-2 and TRBJ2-3; 7 nucleotides line up with TRBD2. CDR3 length equals 16 residues. Germline V gene sequence: CDR1 SGHTA, CDR2 FQGNSA. With V trimmed by 4 bases and J by 9 bases, 16 bases remained unmatched. Here the CDR3 reads CASSSRKRGSTETQYF. For the CDR3, the DNA is TGTGCCAGCAGCTCCCGCAAGCGGGGCTCAACGGAAACGCAGTATTTT. The full variable domain, with the rest looked up from reference TRBV7-2 and TRBJ2-3, is GAGVSQSPSNKVTEKGKDVELRCDPISGHTALYWYRQSLGQGLEFLIYFQGNSAPDKSGLPSDRFSAERTGGSVSTLTIQRTQQEDSAVYLCASSSRKRGSTETQYFGPGTRLTVL.

The V and J genes are TRBV6-5 and TRBJ1-2, with 8 bases identical to TRBD1. Germline CDR1 is MNHEY and CDR2 is SVGAGI. CDR3 length: 14 residues. V was pared by 6 bases and J by 2 bases, with 5 bases of the junction left unmatched. This chain's CDR3 is CASSVRDRNYGYTF. The CDR3 DNA is TGTGCCAGCAGCGTCCGGGACAGGAACTATGGCTACACCTTC.

This rearrangement joins TRBV18 to TRBJ1-5; no clear D. The CDR3 runs 13 residues. CDR1 and CDR2 (germline): KGHSH, LQKENI. Trimming removed 3 bases at V and 4 bases at J, with 7 bases between. The CDR3 region has the DNA TGTGCCAGCTCACCCGCTCAGAATCAGCCCCAGCATTTT. Translating gives CASSPAQNQPQHF.

This sequence joins TRBV15 and TRBJ1-2; possible D gene TRBD1, 6 bases. From germline, CDR1 is LNHNV and CDR2 YYDKDF (reference sequence). V was shortened by 1 base and J by 6 bases, with 9 bases between the two germline ends. This CDR3 has 13 amino acids. For the CDR3, the DNA is TGTGCCACCAGCAGAGGTAACAGGGATGGCTACACCTTC. Translating gives CATSRGNRDGYTF.

The J gene is TRBJ2-3, the V gene TRBV13; the match to TRBD1 covers 10 bases. CDR1 and CDR2 (germline): PRHDT, FYEKMQ (reference sequence). This CDR3 is 15 amino acids long. After removal of 2 bases from V and 5 bases from J, the junction contained 4 bases not matched to a gene. The CDR3 loop is CASSLMTGGLDTQYF. The CDR3 coding sequence is TGTGCCAGCAGCTTAATGACAGGGGGCTTAGATACGCAGTATTTT.

This clone was seen just once. The genes are TRBV7-2 and TRBJ2-5; perhaps TRBD2 as D (5 bases). CDR1 and CDR2 from the germline V gene are SGHTA and FQGNSA. This CDR3 is built from 14 residues. Trimming removed 5 bases at V and 4 bases at J, with 14 bases between. The CDR3 region has the DNA TGTGCCAGCAGCCCCCCTAGAGGAGGAGAGACCCAGTACTTC. Protein product: CASSPPRGGETQYF.